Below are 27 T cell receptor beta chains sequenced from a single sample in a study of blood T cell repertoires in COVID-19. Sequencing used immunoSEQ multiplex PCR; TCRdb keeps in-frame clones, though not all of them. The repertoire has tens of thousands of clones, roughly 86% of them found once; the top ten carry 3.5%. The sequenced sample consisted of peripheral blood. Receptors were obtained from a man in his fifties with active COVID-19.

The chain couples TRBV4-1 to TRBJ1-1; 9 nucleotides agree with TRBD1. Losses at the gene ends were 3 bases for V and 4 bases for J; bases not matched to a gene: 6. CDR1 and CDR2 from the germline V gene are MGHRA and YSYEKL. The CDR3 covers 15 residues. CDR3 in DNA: TGCGCCAGCAGCCAGGAAGCGACAGGGGGCACTGAAGCTTTCTTT. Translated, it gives CASSQEATGGTEAFF.

CDR3: CASKQATTDTQYF. The DNA for the CDR3 is TGTGCCAGCAAACAGGCGACAACAGATACGCAGTATTTT. The chain joins TRBV6-5 to TRBJ2-3; a possible D gene is TRBD1 (5 bases). The CDR3 length is 13 residues. Looked up from germline, CDR1 is MNHEY and CDR2 is SVGAGI. Trimming stripped 7 bases from V and 3 bases from J, with 11 bases between.

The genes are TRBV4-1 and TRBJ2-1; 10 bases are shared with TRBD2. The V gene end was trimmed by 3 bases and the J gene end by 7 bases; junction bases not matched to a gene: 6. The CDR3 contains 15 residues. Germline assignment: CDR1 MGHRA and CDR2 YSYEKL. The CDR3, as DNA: TGCGCCAGCAGCCACACCCAAGCGGGGGGGAATGAGCAGTTCTTC. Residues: CASSHTQAGGNEQFF.

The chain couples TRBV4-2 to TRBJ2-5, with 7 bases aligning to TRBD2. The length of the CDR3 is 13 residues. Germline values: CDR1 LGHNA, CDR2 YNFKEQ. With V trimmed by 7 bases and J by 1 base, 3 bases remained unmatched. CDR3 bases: TGTGCCAGCATGGGGGGGTCCCAAGAGACCCAGTACTTC. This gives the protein CASMGGSQETQYF.

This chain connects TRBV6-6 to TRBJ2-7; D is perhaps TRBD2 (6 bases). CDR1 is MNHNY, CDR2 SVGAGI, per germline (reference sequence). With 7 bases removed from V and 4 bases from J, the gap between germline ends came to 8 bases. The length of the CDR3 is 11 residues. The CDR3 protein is CASTRGYEQYF. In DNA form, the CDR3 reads TGTGCCAGCACCCGGGGGTACGAGCAGTACTTC.

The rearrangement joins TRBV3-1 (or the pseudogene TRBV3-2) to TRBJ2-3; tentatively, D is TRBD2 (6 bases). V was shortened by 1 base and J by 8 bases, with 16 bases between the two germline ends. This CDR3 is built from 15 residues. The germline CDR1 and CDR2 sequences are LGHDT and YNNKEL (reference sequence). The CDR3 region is CASSQGVGEEGTQYF. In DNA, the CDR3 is TGTGCCAGCAGCCAAGGGGTGGGGGAGGAGGGTACGCAGTATTTT.

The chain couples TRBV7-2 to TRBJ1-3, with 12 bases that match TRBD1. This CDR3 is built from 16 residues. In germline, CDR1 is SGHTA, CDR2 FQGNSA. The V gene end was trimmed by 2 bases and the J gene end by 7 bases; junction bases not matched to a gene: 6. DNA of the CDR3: TGTGCCAGCAGCTTAAGACCGGGACAGGGGGCGAACACCATATATTTT. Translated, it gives CASSLRPGQGANTIYF.

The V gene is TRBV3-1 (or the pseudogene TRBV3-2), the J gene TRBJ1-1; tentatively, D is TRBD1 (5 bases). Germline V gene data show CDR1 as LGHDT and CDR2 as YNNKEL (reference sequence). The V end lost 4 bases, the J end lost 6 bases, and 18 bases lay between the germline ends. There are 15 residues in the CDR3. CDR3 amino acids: CASSLRGEVGAEAFF. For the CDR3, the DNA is TGTGCCAGCAGCCTAAGAGGGGAGGTAGGCGCTGAAGCTTTCTTT.

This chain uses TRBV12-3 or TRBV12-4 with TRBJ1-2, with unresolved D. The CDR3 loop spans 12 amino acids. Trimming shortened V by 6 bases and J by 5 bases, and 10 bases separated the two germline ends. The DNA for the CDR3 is TGTGCCAGCAGCGGCCTCGGGTATGGCTACACCTTC. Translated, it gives CASSGLGYGYTF.

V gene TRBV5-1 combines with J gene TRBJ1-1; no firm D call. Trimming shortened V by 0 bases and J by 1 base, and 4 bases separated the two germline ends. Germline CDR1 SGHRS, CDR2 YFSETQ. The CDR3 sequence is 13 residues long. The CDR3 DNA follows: TGCGCCAGCAGCTTGGGCAGGAACACTGAAGCTTTCTTT. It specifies CASSLGRNTEAFF.

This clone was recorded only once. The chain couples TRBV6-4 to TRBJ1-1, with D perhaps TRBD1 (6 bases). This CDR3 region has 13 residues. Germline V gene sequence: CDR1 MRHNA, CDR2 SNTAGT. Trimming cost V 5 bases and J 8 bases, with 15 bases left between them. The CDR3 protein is CASSNTGTTEAFF. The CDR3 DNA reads TGTGCCAGCAGTAATACCGGGACAACAGAAGCTTTCTTT.

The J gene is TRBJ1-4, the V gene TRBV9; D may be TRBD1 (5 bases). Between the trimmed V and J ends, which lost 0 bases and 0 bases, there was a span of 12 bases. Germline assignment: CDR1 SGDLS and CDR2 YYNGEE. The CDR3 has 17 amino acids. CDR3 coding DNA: TGTGCCAGCAGCGTAGGACAGCAACTTGCAACTAATGAAAAACTGTTTTTT. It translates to CASSVGQQLATNEKLFF. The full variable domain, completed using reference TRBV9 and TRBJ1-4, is DSGVTQTPKHLITATGQRVTLRCSPRSGDLSVYWYQQSLDQGLQFLIQYYNGEERAKGNILERFSAQQFPDLHSELNLSSLELGDSALYFCASSVGQQLATNEKLFFGSGTQLSVL.

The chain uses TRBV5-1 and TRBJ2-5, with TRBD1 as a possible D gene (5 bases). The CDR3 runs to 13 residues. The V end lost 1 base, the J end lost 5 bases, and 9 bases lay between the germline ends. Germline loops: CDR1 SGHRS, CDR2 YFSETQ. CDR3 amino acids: CASSLRGVETQYF. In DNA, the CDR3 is TGCGCCAGCAGCTTGAGGGGCGTCGAGACCCAGTACTTC.

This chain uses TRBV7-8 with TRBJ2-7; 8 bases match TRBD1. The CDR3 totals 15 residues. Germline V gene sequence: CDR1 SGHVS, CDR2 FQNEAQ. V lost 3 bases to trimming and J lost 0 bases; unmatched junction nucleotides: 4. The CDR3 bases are TGTGCCAGCAGCTTCGGACAGGGAAGCTCCTACGAGCAGTACTTC. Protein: CASSFGQGSSYEQYF.

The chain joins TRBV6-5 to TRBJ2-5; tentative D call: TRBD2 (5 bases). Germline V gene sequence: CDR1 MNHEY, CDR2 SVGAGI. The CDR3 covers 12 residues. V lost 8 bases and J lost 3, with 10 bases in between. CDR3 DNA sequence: TGTGCCAGCCAACGGGGTGAAGAGACCCAGTACTTC. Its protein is CASQRGEETQYF.

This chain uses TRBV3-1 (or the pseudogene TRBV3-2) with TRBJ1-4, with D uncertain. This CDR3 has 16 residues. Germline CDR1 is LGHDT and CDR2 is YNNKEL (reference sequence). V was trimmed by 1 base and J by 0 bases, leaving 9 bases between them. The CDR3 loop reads CASSQAYLATNEKLFF. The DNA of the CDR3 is TGTGCCAGCAGCCAAGCCTACCTTGCAACTAATGAAAAACTGTTTTTT.

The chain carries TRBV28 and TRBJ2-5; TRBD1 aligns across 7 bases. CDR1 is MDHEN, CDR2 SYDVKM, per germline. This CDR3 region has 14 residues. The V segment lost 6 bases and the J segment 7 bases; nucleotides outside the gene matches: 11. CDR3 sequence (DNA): TGTGCCAGCAGATTAACAGGGGCCCAGGGGACCCAGTACTTC. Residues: CASRLTGAQGTQYF.

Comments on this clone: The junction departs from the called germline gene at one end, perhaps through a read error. The DNA for the CDR3 is TGCGCCAGCAGCAAAGACCCGGCCAGGACAGGGGGCACCGGGGAGCTGTTTTTT. Amino acid sequence: CASSKDPARTGGTGELFF. The chain carries TRBV4-3 and TRBJ2-2; TRBD1 agrees at 10 bases. This CDR3 comprises 18 residues. From germline, CDR1 is LGHNA and CDR2 YSLEER.

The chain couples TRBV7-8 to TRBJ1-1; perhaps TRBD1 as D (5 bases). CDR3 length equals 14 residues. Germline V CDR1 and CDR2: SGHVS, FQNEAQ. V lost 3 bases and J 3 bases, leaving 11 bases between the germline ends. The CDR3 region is CASSLAGPYTEAFF. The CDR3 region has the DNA TGTGCCAGCAGCTTGGCAGGGCCTTACACTGAAGCTTTCTTT. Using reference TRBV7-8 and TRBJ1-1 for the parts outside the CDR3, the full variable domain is GAGVSQSPRYKVAKRGQDVALRCDPISGHVSLFWYQQALGQGPEFLTYFQNEAQLDKSGLPSDRFFAERPEGSVSTLKIQRTQQEDSAVYLCASSLAGPYTEAFFGQGTRLTVV.

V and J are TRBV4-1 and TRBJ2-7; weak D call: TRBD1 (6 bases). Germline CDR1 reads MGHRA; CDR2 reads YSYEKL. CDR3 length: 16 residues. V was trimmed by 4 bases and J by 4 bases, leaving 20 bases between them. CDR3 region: CASSRQTGTPTYEQYF. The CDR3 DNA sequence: TGCGCCAGCAGCCGGCAGACCGGGACACCAACATACGAGCAGTACTTC.

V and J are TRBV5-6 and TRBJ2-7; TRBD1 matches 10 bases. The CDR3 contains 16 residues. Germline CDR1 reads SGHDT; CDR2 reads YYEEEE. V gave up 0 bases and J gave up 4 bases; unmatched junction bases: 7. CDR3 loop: CASSLAKRDRGYEQYF. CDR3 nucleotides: TGTGCCAGCAGCTTGGCCAAGAGGGACAGGGGTTACGAGCAGTACTTC.

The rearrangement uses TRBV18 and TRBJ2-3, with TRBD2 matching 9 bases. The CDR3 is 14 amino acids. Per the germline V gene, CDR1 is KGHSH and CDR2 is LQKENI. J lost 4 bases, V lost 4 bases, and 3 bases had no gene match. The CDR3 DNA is TGTGCCAGCTCACGGCGGGGGGGCCCAGATACGCAGTATTTT. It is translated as CASSRRGGPDTQYF.

This CDR3 reads CASSLGGGRVTEAFF. DNA of the CDR3: TGCGCCAGCAGCTTGGGTGGGGGGAGAGTCACTGAAGCTTTCTTT. This chain connects TRBV5-1 to TRBJ1-1, with D possibly TRBD1 on 5 matching bases. The CDR3 has 15 residues. Trimming pared 0 bases from V and 4 bases from J, leaving 13 bases between. Germline CDR1 and CDR2: SGHRS and YFSETQ. Supplemented by reference TRBV5-1 and TRBJ1-1, the full variable domain reads KAGVTQTPRYLIKTRGQQVTLSCSPISGHRSVSWYQQTPGQGLQFLFEYFSETQRNKGNFPGRFSGRQFSNSRSEMNVSTLELGDSALYLCASSLGGGRVTEAFFGQGTRLTVV.

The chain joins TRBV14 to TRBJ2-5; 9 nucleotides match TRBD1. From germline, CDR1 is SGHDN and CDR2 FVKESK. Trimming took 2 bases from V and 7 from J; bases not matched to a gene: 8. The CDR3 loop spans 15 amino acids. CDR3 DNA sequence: TGTGCCAGCAGCCAATCTGGGACAGGGACGGGGACCCAGTACTTC. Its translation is CASSQSGTGTGTQYF.

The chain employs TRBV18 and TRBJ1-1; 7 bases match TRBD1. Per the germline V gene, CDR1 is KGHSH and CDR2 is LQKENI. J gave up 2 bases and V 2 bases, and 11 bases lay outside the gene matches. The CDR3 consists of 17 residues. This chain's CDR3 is CASSPTGTVYPNTEAFF. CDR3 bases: TGTGCCAGCTCACCAACCGGGACAGTTTACCCCAACACTGAAGCTTTCTTT.

This CDR3 is CASSLDRYLNTEAFF. In nucleotides, the CDR3 is TGTGCCAGCAGTTTGGACAGGTACCTGAACACTGAAGCTTTCTTT. The chain recombines TRBV2 with TRBJ1-1; 7 bases map to TRBD1. This CDR3 has 15 amino acids. V shed 5 bases, J shed 0 bases, and the junction held 6 bases outside the gene matches. Germline V gene sequence: CDR1 SNHLY, CDR2 FYNNEI.

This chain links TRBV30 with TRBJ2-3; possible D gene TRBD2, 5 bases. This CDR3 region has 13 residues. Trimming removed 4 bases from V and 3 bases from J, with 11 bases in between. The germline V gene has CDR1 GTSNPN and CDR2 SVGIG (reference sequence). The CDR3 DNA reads TGTGCCTGGACGGCTAGCAGGACAGATACGCAGTATTTT. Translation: CAWTASRTDTQYF.